A single T cell receptor beta chain is shown here with its context. The data derive from a study of control samples from healthy donors and cancer patients. From germline, CDR1 is MNHEY and CDR2 SMNVEV (reference sequence). V lost 6 bases, J lost 3 bases, and 18 bases lay in between. The CDR3 sequence is 15 residues long. Libraries were prepared by immunoSEQ multiplex PCR; TCRdb keeps only in-frame clonotypes and omits some of them. The repertoire has some 150,000 clones, around 91% of them found once; the top ten carry around 1.5%. The gene calls are TRBV27 and TRBJ2-7, with D tentatively TRBD1 (6 bases). The TCR was taken from a woman aged 30 to 39 in good health. Specimen: blood. The DNA for the CDR3 is TGTGCCAGCAGCCGACCTCTAGGGGGAAACTACGAGCAGTACTTC. As protein: CASSRPLGGNYEQYF.